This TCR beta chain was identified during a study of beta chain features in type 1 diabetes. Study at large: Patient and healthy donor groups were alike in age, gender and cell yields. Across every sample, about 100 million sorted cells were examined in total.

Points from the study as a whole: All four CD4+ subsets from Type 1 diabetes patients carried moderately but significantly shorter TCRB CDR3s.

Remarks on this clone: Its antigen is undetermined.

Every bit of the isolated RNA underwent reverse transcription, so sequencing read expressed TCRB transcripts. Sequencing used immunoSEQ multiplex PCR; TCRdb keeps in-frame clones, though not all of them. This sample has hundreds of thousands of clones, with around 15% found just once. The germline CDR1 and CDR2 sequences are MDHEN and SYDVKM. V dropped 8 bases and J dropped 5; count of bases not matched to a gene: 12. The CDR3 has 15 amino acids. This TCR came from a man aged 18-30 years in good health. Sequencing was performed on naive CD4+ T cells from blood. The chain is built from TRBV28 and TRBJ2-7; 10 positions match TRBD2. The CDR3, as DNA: TGTGCCAGCGGACTAGCGGCCAAGAGCACCCACGAGCAGTACTTC. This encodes CASGLAAKSTHEQYF. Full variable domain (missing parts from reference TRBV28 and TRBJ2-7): DVKVTQSSRYLVKRTGEKVFLECVQDMDHENMFWYRQDPGLGLRLIYFSYDVKMKEKGDIPEGYSVSREKKERFSLILESASTNQTSMYLCASGLAAKSTHEQYFGPGTRLTVT.